The rows below give T cell receptor beta chains drawn from one sample of a study of response to subunit inactivated influenza vaccine. A single record per CDR3 protein comes from TCRdb applying MiXCR to the RT-PCR reads. The sample includes a few hundred thousand distinct CDR3 sequences, about 20% seen only once; the top ten take about a tenth. The sample here was PBMCs from blood, taken less than 22 months after vaccination. Receptor source: a man aged 50 to 69 who received an inactivated influenza vaccine. Both conserved end residues are part of each CDR3. The D gene is left open where the match is weak. Clone size is not always given. Where it is, it says once, few, many or a class for expanded clones.

TRBD2,TRBJ2-5,once,TRBV5-4,TGTGCCAGCAGCTTGTCGGCGGGAGGGCAAGAGACCCAGTACTTC,CASSLSAGGQETQYF
TRBD1,TRBJ1-6,NA,TRBV20-1,TGCAGTGCTATTTCTTTGTTCCGGGACAGAGCTAATTCACCCCTCCACTTT,CSAISLFRDRANSPLHF
NA,TRBJ2-5,few,TRBV25-1,TGTGCCAGCAGTGGTCAGGGGATCCAAGAGACCCAGTACTTC,CASSGQGIQETQYF
NA,TRBJ1-2,few,TRBV20-1,TGCAAAGGACTGGACTATGGCTACACCTTC,CKGLDYGYTF
NA,TRBJ2-1,NA,TRBV7-2,TGTGCCAGCAGCTTCAGACGGTACAATGAGCAGTTCTTC,CASSFRRYNEQFF
TRBD2,TRBJ2-3,NA,TRBV6-1,TGTGCCAGCAGTGATTCCGGACTAGAGTTTAGCACAAATACGCAGTATTTT,CASSDSGLEFSTNTQYF
NA,TRBJ2-5,NA,TRBV12-3/TRBV12-4,TGTGCCAGCAGTTTTCCGTCCCTGGGGAAGGCGACCCAGTACTTC,CASSFPSLGKATQYF
NA,TRBJ2-1,NA,TRBV30,TGTGCCTGGAGTGGCCTTAATGAGCAGTTCTTC,CAWSGLNEQFF
TRBD1,TRBJ2-7,many,TRBV11-2,TGTGCCAGCAGCTTCGGGACAGGGCCTTACGAGCAGTACTTC,CASSFGTGPYEQYF
TRBD2,TRBJ2-3,NA,TRBV20-1,TGCAGTGCTGGGGGAACTAGCGGGAGGACAGATACGCAGTATTTT,CSAGGTSGRTDTQYF
TRBD1,TRBJ1-1,few,TRBV5-6,TGTGCCAGCAGCTCAAGAAGGACAGGGGCGAACACTGAAGCTTTCTTT,CASSSRRTGANTEAFF
TRBD1,TRBJ1-1,NA,TRBV4-3,TGCGCCAGCAGCCAGACAGGGAGCACTGAAGCTTTCTTT,CASSQTGSTEAFF
NA,TRBJ1-1,many,TRBV12-3/TRBV12-4,TGTGCCAGCAGTTTCAGGACCGGGCCCCTAATGAACACTGAAGCTTTCTTT,CASSFRTGPLMNTEAFF
TRBD1,TRBJ2-7,few,TRBV6-5,TGTGCCAGCAGTTCCCTGGACAGGGTCACATACGAGCAGTACTTC,CASSSLDRVTYEQYF
NA,TRBJ2-7,NA,TRBV21-1,TGTGCCAGCAGCAAAGATCGAGTTTCGGGACAGGGAAGGTCCGAGCAGTACTTC,CASSKDRVSGQGRSEQYF
TRBD2,TRBJ2-1,few,TRBV7-9,TGTGCCAGCAGCTCCGTAGCGGGAGAGCAGTTCTTC,CASSSVAGEQFF
NA,TRBJ2-3,NA,TRBV10-3,TGTGCCACACGGCATCAGACGGGGCCAGATACGCAGTATTTT,CATRHQTGPDTQYF
NA,TRBJ2-5,few,TRBV7-9,TGTGCCAGCAGCTCTAGCGAGGAGACCCAGTACTTC,CASSSSEETQYF
TRBD1,TRBJ1-1,NA,TRBV6-1,TGTGCCAGCAGCATATCCGCCTTCAGGGGGCGGGTCACTGAAGCTTTCTTT,CASSISAFRGRVTEAFF
NA,TRBJ1-2,NA,TRBV28,TGTGCCAGCACCCCGATGATCTGGCGGACGTTGGGCTACACCTTC,CASTPMIWRTLGYTF
NA,TRBJ1-4,NA,TRBV4-3,TGCGCCAGCAGCCCTCGGGAGCTTGCAACTAATGAAAAACTGTTTTTT,CASSPRELATNEKLFF
TRBD2,TRBJ2-7,NA,TRBV20-1,TGCAGTGCTCCTCATCGGACTAGCGGGTCTTCCTACGAGCAGTACTTC,CSAPHRTSGSSYEQYF
NA,TRBJ2-3,few,TRBV6-2/TRBV6-3,TGTGCCAGCAGCGACAACCCCCTACTCACAGATACGCAGTATTTT,CASSDNPLLTDTQYF
TRBD1,TRBJ1-2,few,TRBV4-3,TGCGCCAGCAGCCAAAGACAGGGGGATCTTAATGGCTACACCTTC,CASSQRQGDLNGYTF
NA,TRBJ2-7,NA,TRBV4-1,TGCGCCAGCAGCCAGCCGTACGGGGAGCAGTACTTC,CASSQPYGEQYF